This T cell receptor (beta chain) originates from a study of blood T cell repertoires in COVID-19. Across the whole study: Material from acute and convalescent COVID-19 was sourced from the United States, Italy and Spain. T cells, B-cell-depleted T cells, or PBMCs supplied cDNA or gDNA.

Those enrolled in Seattle joined during active infection and were followed longitudinally afterward. Per the original data handling: For nucleated cells, counts were estimated from reference gene primer amplification. Assay: immunoSEQ multiplex PCR; the TCRdb copy retains only in-frame clones and omits some. D and trimming come from the DNA, and the V and J calls and clone size come from that table. The data show approximately 110,000 clones, around nine tenths seen once. V was shortened by 6 bases and J by 8 bases, with 19 bases between the two germline ends. CDR3 size: 15 residues. Germline assignment: CDR1 MNHEY and CDR2 SVGAGI. In this sample, this clone turned up once.

The V call is TRBV6-5, the J call TRBJ1-4; D gene unclear. The sample consisted of peripheral blood. This sequence originates from a man aged 45-65 years with COVID-19, enrolled during active disease. The DNA of the CDR3 is TGTGCCAGCAGAGTTGACGGAATTCGAGGAGAAAAACTGTTTTTT. It specifies CASRVDGIRGEKLFF.